Shown below are 4 T cell receptor beta chains from a single sample sequenced in a study of cytomegalovirus exposure and HLA in healthy donors. Researchers ran the PCR with 60 Vbeta and 13 Jbeta primers. Produced via immunoSEQ multiplex PCR; TCRdb's table is partial and in-frame only. The sample lists 200,000 to 250,000 clones, roughly four fifths occurring once. The sequenced sample consisted of PBMCs. The source is a woman in her sixties or seventies in good health and CMV-seropositive.

This chain uses TRBV7-7 with TRBJ2-7; TRBD2 matches 8 bases. Germline CDR1 and CDR2: SSHAT and FNYEAQ (reference sequence). The CDR3 has 14 amino acids. J gave up 2 bases and V 1 base, and 1 base lay outside the gene matches. The CDR3, as DNA: TGTGCCAGCAGCTTAGGGGGACTAGCCTACGAGCAGTACTTC. It codes for CASSLGGLAYEQYF.

This clone was seen a single time. The V and J genes are TRBV7-9 and TRBJ1-2, with TRBD1 matching over 10 bases. The CDR3 sequence is 14 residues long. In germline, CDR1 is SEHNR, CDR2 FQNEAQ (reference sequence). Trimming took 6 bases from V and 8 from J; bases not matched to a gene: 9. The CDR3 region is CASSYGTGDGGYTF. The DNA of the CDR3 is TGTGCCAGCAGTTACGGGACAGGGGACGGAGGCTACACCTTC.

The V gene is TRBV9, the J gene TRBJ1-4; weak D call: TRBD1 (5 bases). CDR3 length: 14 amino acids. CDR1 SGDLS and CDR2 YYNGEE come from the germline V gene. V was clipped by 3 bases and J by 7 bases, with 13 bases between them. For the CDR3, the DNA is TGTGCCAGCAGCGCCAGGGACTTGGCTGAAAAACTGTTTTTT. This gives the protein CASSARDLAEKLFF.

V and J are TRBV4-1 and TRBJ1-1; weak D call: TRBD1 (5 bases). Trimming removed 5 bases at V and 0 bases at J, with 10 bases between. CDR3 length: 14 amino acids. Germline CDR1 reads MGHRA; CDR2 reads YSYEKL. CDR3 loop: CASSKGQMNTEAFF. The DNA for the CDR3 is TGCGCCAGCAGCAAGGGGCAGATGAACACTGAAGCTTTCTTT.